This TCR beta chain was captured in a study of blood T cell repertoires in COVID-19. Profiled with immunoSEQ multiplex PCR; TCRdb holds only in-frame clones, not every one. The table lists more than 110,000 clones, 86% of them singletons. CDR3 length equals 14 residues. V trimming: 0 bases; J trimming: 9 bases; junction bases outside the gene matches: 5. CDR1 MNHEY and CDR2 SMNVEV come from the germline V gene (reference sequence). This TCR came from a man over 45 who had recovered from COVID-19. This chain links TRBV27 with TRBJ2-7; 10 positions agree with TRBD2. Sequenced material: PBMCs or T cells enriched from blood (not recorded which). The CDR3, as DNA: TGTGCCAGCAGTTTATCGCGCGGACTAGCGGTGCAGTACTTC. Protein product: CASSLSRGLAVQYF.